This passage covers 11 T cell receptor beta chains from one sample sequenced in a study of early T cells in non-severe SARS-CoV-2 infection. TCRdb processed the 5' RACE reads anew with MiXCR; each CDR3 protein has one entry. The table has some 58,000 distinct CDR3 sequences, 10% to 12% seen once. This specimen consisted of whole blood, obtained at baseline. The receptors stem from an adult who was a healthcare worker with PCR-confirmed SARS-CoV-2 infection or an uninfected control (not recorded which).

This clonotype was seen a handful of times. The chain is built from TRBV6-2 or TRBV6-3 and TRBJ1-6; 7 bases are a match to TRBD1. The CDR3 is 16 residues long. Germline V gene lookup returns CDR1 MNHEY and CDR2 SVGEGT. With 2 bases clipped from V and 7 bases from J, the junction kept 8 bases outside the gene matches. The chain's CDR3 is CASSYPLGQTNSPLHF. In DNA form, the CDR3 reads TGTGCCAGCAGTTACCCGCTGGGACAGACCAATTCACCCCTCCACTTT.

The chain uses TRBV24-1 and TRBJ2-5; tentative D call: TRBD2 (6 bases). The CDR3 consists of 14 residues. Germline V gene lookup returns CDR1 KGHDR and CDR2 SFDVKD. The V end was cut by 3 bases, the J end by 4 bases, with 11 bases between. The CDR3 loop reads CATSDPSSAETQYF. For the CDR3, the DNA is TGTGCCACCAGTGATCCATCTAGCGCAGAGACCCAGTACTTC.

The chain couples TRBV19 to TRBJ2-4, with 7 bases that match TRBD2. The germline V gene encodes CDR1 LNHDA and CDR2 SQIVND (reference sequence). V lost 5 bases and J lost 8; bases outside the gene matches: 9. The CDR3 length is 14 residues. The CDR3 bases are TGTGCCAGTAGTTTCCAGCGGGGTACGGACATTCAGTACTTC. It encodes CASSFQRGTDIQYF.

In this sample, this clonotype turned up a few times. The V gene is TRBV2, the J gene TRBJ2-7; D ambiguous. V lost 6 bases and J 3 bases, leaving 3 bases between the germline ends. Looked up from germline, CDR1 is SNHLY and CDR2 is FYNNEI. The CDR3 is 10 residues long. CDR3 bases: TGTGCCAGCAGGGACTACGAGCAGTACTTC. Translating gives CASRDYEQYF.

Here the CDR3 DNA reads TGCAGTGCTGAGACAGCGAACACTGAAGCTTTCTTT. Protein: CSAETANTEAFF. The chain joins TRBV20-1 to TRBJ1-1; tentatively, D is TRBD1 (5 bases). The CDR3 runs to 12 residues. Trimming took 5 bases from V and 1 from J, leaving 8 bases between them. Germline loops: CDR1 DFQATT, CDR2 SNEGSKA (reference sequence).

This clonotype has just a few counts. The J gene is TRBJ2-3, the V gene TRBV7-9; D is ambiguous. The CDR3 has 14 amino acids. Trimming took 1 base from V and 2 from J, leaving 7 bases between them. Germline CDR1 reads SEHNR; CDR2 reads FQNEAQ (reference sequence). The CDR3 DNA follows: TGTGCCAGCAGCTTAGAGTTCGCCACAGATACGCAGTATTTT. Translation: CASSLEFATDTQYF.

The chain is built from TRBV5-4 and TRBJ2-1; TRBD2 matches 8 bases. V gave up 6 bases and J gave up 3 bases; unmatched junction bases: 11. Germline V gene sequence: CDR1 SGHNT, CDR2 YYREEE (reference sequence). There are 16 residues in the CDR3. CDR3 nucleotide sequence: TGTGCCAGCAACGGGGGAGCGGGGGAGGACTACAATGAGCAGTTCTTC. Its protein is CASNGGAGEDYNEQFF.

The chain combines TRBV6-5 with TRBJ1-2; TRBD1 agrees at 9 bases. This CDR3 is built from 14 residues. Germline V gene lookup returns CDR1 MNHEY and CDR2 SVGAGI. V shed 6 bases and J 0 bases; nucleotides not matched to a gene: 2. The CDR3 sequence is CASRQGATNYGYTF. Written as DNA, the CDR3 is TGTGCCAGCAGACAGGGGGCGACTAACTATGGCTACACCTTC.

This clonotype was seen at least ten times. CDR3 in amino acids: CASSPSEAAKNIQYF. The CDR3 DNA follows: TGTGCCAGCAGCCCCAGCGAGGCAGCCAAAAACATTCAGTACTTC. V and J are TRBV7-9 and TRBJ2-4; D uncertain. V was clipped by 5 bases and J by 0 bases, with 11 bases between them. The CDR3 spans 15 residues. Germline CDR1 reads SEHNR; CDR2 reads FQNEAQ (reference sequence).

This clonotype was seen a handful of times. CDR3 protein: CASSPRLMNTEAFF. CDR3 in DNA: TGCGCCAGCAGCCCTAGGCTCATGAACACTGAAGCTTTCTTT. V gene TRBV4-1 combines with J gene TRBJ1-1; D is unclear. Germline CDR1 is MGHRA and CDR2 is YSYEKL. V shed 4 bases and J shed 0 bases, with 9 bases lying between them. The CDR3 is 14 residues long.

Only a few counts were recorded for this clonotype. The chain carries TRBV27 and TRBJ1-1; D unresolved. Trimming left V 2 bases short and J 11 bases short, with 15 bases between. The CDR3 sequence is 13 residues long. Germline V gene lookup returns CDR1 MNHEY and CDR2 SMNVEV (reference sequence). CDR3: CASSLTGGRDAFF. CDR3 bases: TGTGCCAGCAGTTTAACGGGAGGTCGGGATGCTTTCTTT.